The present TCR beta chain was sequenced within a study of cytomegalovirus exposure and HLA in healthy donors (dated by TCRdb to about 2017). Turning to the overall study: A later analysis indicated that the roughly 120 validation repertoires were generated on the platform also employed for the approximately 700 repertoires of the first cohort. The aim of the study was to test whether cataloging public T cell receptors could identify signatures of past pathogen exposure. Along with the approximately 700-subject first cohort, a separate validation cohort of over a hundred different subjects was used. To predict cytomegalovirus infection status, the study combined high-throughput TCR immunosequencing, statistical association of individual TCRs with disease status, and machine learning.

Reading from cysteine to phenylalanine, the CDR3 counts 12 amino acids. The read is trimmed to its CDR3 DNA, 36 bases read in frame from base 1. V gives up 2 bases and J gives up 8 bases, and the segment between their germline ends measures 7 bases. Via the germline V gene (reference sequence), CDR1 is MNHNY and CDR2 SVGAGI. Summary of the overall study and its limitations: A total of roughly 160 TCR beta chains were listed by the study as associated with cytomegalovirus. A later analysis found that TCRs clustered in the first cohort also tended to co-occur in the roughly 110 validation repertoires, with about 94% of cluster scores above 0. According to the authors, the approach could potentially be generalized to other disease states and immunological phenotypes. A few of the identified cytomegalovirus-associated TCR beta chains were confirmed in vitro to be specific for cytomegalovirus antigens. The classifier was reported to diagnose cytomegalovirus status with high specificity and sensitivity in both the original and validation cohorts. The validation cohort had no HLA typing available for a later analysis, so co-occurrence within that cohort was assessed over all 120 repertoires. Across donors, most TCR sequences were observed very rarely, whereas some public TCRs were present in many individuals.

The donors belonged to the validation cohort of 120 subjects, which was separate from the roughly 670-subject first cohort. The receptor library was made with the immunoSEQ multiplex PCR assay. From the authors' description of their analysis: A statistical classification framework was built for diagnosing cytomegalovirus status from the catalog of TCR beta chain sequences. TCRdb took over this immuneACCESS table, retaining in-frame rearrangements with V and J assigned. Such tables are incomplete; in checked studies, under half of the missing clones stem from an unresolved V gene, and the remainder is unexplained. V, J and clone size derive from that table, while D and trimming were established from the DNA sequence. This sample gives fewer than 130,000 clones in total; 88% of them show up just once. Almost 1.5% of the sample rests with the top ten. With respect to this clone: Its specific antigen is unknown. No quality values exist for individual bases; no much larger clone is one base distant.

The chain is assembled from TRBV6-6 and TRBJ2-1, with the D gene not confidently named. The sequenced material came from PBMCs. The source of this sequence is a woman under 40 in good health and CMV-seropositive. The CDR3 region has the sequence CASSYPSDEQFF. The nucleotide sequence is TGTGCCAGCAGTTACCCGTCCGATGAGCAGTTCTTC.